This TCR beta chain was profiled in a study of vaccination effects on CD4 cells after COVID-19. Background on the study: After the second dose, samples were taken at median day 72.

With respect to this clone: Its antigen is not known.

This table comes from immunoSEQ multiplex PCR, and its TCRdb copy is limited to in-frame clones, with some not included. The profile shows tens of thousands of clones, more than 65% of them singletons. Germline V CDR1 and CDR2: LNHNV, YYDKDF (reference sequence). The CDR3 consists of 17 residues. The V and J ends lost 3 bases and 0 bases, in that order; junction bases with no gene match: 8. Cultured cells yielded isolated CD4+ T cells after 10 days. From March to December 2020, the person had a SARS-CoV-2 infection that was confirmed by PCR. All study participants received two doses of BNT162b2 or mRNA-1273 vaccine.

This chain links TRBV15 with TRBJ1-5, with 7 bases aligning to TRBD1. The sample was CD4+ T cells from PBMCs cultured without peptide, taken after COVID-19 vaccination. The clonotype was recovered from a human donor who had a prior SARS-CoV-2 infection. The CDR3 sequence: CATSSGRDSDSNQPQHF. The CDR3 region has the DNA TGTGCCACCAGCAGTGGTAGGGACAGCGATAGCAATCAGCCCCAGCATTTT.